Listed below are T cell receptor beta chains from one sample, sequenced in a study of T-cell reconstitution after alpha-beta-depleted transplantation in children. One entry per CDR3 protein, called by TCRdb with MiXCR from the PCR reads. The repertoire has around 300,000 distinct CDR3 sequences, over 9% of them found once; the top ten carry 7% to 9.5%. The material sequenced was PBMCs, taken before TCRalphabeta/CD19-depleted stem cell transplant. These receptors were taken from a boy younger than two with acute myeloid leukemia, due to receive a stem cell transplant. Each CDR3 is given without its conserved first and last residue. D genes are given only for firm matches. Not all rows give a size; the values are once, few, many and, for expanded clones, a class.

d_call,clone_size,v_call,j_call,cdr3_aa
TRBD1,many,TRBV11-1,TRBJ2-4,ASSLAGRGQAKNIQY
-,many,TRBV7-2,TRBJ2-5,ASSLPRTRQETQY
TRBD2,many,TRBV5-1,TRBJ2-2,ASRPGTSGTGELF
-,many,TRBV6-5,TRBJ1-3,ASSYSGFSGNTIY
-,many,TRBV6-5,TRBJ2-7,ASRRDVNEQY
TRBD2,-,TRBV6-1,TRBJ2-7,ASSEGWGGYEQY
-,many,TRBV12-3/TRBV12-4,TRBJ2-3,ASSLRVAKRAAYTDTQY
-,many,TRBV6-5,TRBJ2-6,ASSYGANVLT
-,many,TRBV2,TRBJ1-1,ASSVRVTEAF
TRBD1,many,TRBV5-4,TRBJ2-2,ASSPKGAPNTGELF
-,many,TRBV5-1,TRBJ1-2,ASSLGYSLYGYT
-,many,TRBV20-1,TRBJ2-4,SARARINIQY
-,many,TRBV3-1,TRBJ2-3,ASSHWASEASTDTQY
TRBD2,many,TRBV5-1,TRBJ2-1,ASSLSLAGGRSEQF
-,many,TRBV20-1,TRBJ1-2,SARRGYGYT
-,many,TRBV6-2/TRBV6-3,TRBJ1-2,ASRQGGDGYT
TRBD2,many,TRBV27,TRBJ2-4,ASSRSGGGNIQY
TRBD1,many,TRBV20-1,TRBJ1-3,SALDRAGNTIY
-,many,TRBV5-1,TRBJ2-7,ASSWEQVGIYEQY
-,many,TRBV4-2,TRBJ1-2,ASSQDPQILVDYGYT